This TCR beta chain was captured in a study of blood T cell repertoires in COVID-19. Germline lookup yields CDR1 SQVTM and CDR2 ANQGSEA. The ends were cut back, 3 bases at V and 5 bases at J, with 10 bases in the middle. The CDR3 loop spans 12 amino acids. Participants had their cohort set by participant-reported clinical history. Recovered Cohort 3 donors showed two negative PCRs, clearance, or symptom resolution. As originally analysed: Reference gene primer amplification gave estimated nucleated cell counts. Libraries were prepared by immunoSEQ multiplex PCR; TCRdb keeps only in-frame clonotypes and omits some of them. V and J calls and clone size are given by that table; D and trimming were obtained from the DNA. The data contain more than 250,000 clones, 87% of them singletons.

The chain carries TRBV29-1 and TRBJ1-2; D possibly corresponds to TRBD1 (5 bases). The receptor was derived from a woman between 40 and 50 years old who had recovered from COVID-19. The source material was PBMCs or T cells enriched from blood (not recorded which). CDR3 residues: CSVEERGYGYTF. The CDR3 DNA sequence: TGCAGCGTTGAGGAAAGGGGATATGGCTACACCTTC.